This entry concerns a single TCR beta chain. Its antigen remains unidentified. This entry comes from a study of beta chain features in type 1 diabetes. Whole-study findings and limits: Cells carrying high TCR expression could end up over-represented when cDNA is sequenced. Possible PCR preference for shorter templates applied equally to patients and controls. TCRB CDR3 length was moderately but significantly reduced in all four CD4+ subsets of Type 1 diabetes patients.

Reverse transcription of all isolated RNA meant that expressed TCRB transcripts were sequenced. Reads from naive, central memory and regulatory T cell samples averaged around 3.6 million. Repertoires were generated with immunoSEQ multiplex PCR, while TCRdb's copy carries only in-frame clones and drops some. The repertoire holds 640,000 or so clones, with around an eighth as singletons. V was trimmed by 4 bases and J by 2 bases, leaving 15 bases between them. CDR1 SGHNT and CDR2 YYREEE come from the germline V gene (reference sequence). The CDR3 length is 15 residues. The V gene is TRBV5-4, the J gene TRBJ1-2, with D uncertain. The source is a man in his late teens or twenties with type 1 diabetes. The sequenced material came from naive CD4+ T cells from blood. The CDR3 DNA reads TGTGCCAGCAGCCCCCCTGGGCAGTTCAACTATGGCTACACCTTC. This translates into CASSPPGQFNYGYTF.